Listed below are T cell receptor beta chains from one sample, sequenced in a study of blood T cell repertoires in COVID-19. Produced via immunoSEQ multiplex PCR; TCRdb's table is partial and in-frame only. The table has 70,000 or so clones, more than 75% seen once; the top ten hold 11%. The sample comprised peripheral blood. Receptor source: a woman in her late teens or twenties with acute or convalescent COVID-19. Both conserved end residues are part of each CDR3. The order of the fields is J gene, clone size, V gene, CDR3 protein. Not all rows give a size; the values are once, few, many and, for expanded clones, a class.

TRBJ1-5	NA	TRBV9	CASSVGGDGNQPQHF
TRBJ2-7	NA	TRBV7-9	CASSPAGGYEQYF
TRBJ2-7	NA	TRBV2	CASSLFGTSVTYEQYF
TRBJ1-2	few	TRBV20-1	CSASTGQGSTNYGYTF
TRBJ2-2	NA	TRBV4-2	CASSQERQNTGELFF
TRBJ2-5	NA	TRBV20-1	CSASGGMGQIQETQYF
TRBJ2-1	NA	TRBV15	CATSTRTGTGDNEQFF
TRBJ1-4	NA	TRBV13	CASSAGRGWNEKLFF
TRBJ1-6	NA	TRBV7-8	CASNLTAGAPKPHGSPLHF
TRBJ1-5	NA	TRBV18	CASSSGQGSQPQHF
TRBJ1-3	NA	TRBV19	CASREVSSGNTIYF
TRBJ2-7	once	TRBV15	CATSRDPPGQRLTSGRSYEQYF
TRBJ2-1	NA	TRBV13	CASSLRRWSSYNEQFF
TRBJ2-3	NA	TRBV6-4	CASSEQGSTDTQYF
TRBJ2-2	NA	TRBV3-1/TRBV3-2	CASSVPRQGSNTGELFF
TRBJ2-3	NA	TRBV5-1	CASSSLLATDTQYF
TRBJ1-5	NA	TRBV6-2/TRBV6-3	CASSYSGGTQPQHF
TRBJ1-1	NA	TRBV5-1	CASSPEGRIAEAFF
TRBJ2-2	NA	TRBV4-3	CASSIGINTGELFF
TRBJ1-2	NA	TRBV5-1	CASKEGNSNYGYTF
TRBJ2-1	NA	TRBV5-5	CASRLGAEQFF
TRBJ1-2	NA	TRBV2	CASSHRATNYGYTF
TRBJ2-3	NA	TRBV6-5	CASKIGSRDTQYF
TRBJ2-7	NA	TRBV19	CASSIDRGTYEQYF
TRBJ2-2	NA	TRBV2	CASSERLAVNTGELFF
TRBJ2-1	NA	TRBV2	CASSGTSGGFGEQFF
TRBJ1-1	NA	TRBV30	CALGENTEAFF
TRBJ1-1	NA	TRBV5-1	CASKVEVWVNTEAFF
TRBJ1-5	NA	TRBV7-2	CASSFNRDARPQHF
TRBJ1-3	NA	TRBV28	CASSFSPSGNTIYF
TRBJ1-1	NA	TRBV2	CASSEGGYTEAFF
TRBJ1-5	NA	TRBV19	CASSTTGGQQPQHF